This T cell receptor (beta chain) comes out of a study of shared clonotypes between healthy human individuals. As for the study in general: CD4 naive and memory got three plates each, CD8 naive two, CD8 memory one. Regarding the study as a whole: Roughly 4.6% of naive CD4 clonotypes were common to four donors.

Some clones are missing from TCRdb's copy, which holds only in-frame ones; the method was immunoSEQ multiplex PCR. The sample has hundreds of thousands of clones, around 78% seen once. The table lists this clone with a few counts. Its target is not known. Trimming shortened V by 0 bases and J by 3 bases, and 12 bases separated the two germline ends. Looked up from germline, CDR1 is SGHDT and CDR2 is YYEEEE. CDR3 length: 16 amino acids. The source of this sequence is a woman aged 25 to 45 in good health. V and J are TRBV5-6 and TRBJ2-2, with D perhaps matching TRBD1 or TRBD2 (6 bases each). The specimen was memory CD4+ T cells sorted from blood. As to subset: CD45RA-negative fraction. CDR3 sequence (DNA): TGTGCCAGCAGCTTGGATCCAGGGGAGGACACCGGGGAGCTGTTTTTT. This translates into CASSLDPGEDTGELFF.